Each of the 29 T cell receptor beta chains below was sequenced from the same sample in a study of siplizumab effects on memory and regulatory T cells. The table came from immunoSEQ multiplex PCR; TCRdb's copy has only in-frame clones and leaves some out. The table records tens of thousands of clones, about 90% of them present only once. Sequencing was done on a sample of naive CD8+ T cells sorted from blood. Receptors were obtained from a human donor in good health.

The chain recombines TRBV14 with TRBJ1-1; D gene ambiguous. The V gene lost 5 bases and the J gene lost 6 bases, with 19 bases spanning the gap. The germline V gene encodes CDR1 SGHDN and CDR2 FVKESK. The CDR3 covers 15 residues. CDR3 nucleotides: TGTGCCAGCAGCGAAGGGAGGCAGATATTGGCTGAAGCTTTCTTT. Encoded protein: CASSEGRQILAEAFF.

The chain uses TRBV11-2 and TRBJ2-7; D uncertain. CDR3 size: 15 residues. Deletions cut 2 bases from V and 4 bases from J, with 15 bases between. Germline V gives CDR1 SGHAT, CDR2 FQNNGV. The CDR3 spells CASSLPPPTLYEQYF. The CDR3 nucleotides are TGTGCCAGCAGCTTACCGCCCCCGACTCTTTACGAGCAGTACTTC.

This clone was observed once. The gene calls are TRBV10-3 and TRBJ2-1; 8 nucleotides agree with TRBD2. This CDR3 has 18 amino acids. Looked up from germline, CDR1 is ENHRY and CDR2 is SYGVKD. V was pared by 0 bases and J by 9 bases, with 16 bases of the junction left unmatched. The CDR3 bases are TGTGCCATCAGTGAGTCGAGTAGCGGGATAACGGACGTTGGTGAGCAGTTCTTC. As protein: CAISESSSGITDVGEQFF.

The gene calls are TRBV27 and TRBJ2-1; 13 bases line up with TRBD2. The V and J ends lost 5 bases and 4 bases, in that order; junction bases with no gene match: 5. The CDR3 totals 16 residues. Germline CDR1 reads MNHEY; CDR2 reads SMNVEV (reference sequence). The CDR3 loop reads CASSGMGLAGYNEQFF. In nucleotides, the CDR3 is TGTGCCAGCAGTGGGATGGGACTAGCGGGGTACAATGAGCAGTTCTTC.

The chain combines TRBV7-6 with TRBJ2-2; D is unclear. The CDR3 is made up of 11 amino acids. Trimming cost V 5 bases and J 5 bases, with 3 bases left between them. Per germline, CDR1 SGHVS and CDR2 FNYEAQ. The CDR3 region is CASSRTGELFF. The CDR3 DNA sequence: TGTGCCAGCAGCCGTACCGGGGAGCTGTTTTTT.

V and J are TRBV25-1 and TRBJ2-7; weak D call: TRBD1 (8 bases). Trimming left V 4 bases short and J 5 bases short, with 18 bases between. The CDR3 has 15 amino acids. Germline CDR1 is MGHDK and CDR2 is SYGVNS. CDR3 in DNA: TGTGCCAGCAGTGGGGGGGGCAGGGGGCCCGACGAGCAGTACTTC. This encodes CASSGGGRGPDEQYF.

This CDR3 is CASSQASGPTGNQPQHF. CDR3 nucleotides: TGTGCCAGCAGCCAAGCTTCAGGGCCTACGGGCAATCAGCCCCAGCATTTT. The chain employs TRBV4-2 and TRBJ1-5; possibly TRBD1 for D (5 bases). The CDR3 extends over 17 amino acids. Germline loops: CDR1 LGHNA, CDR2 YNFKEQ. Trimming stripped 1 base from V and 2 bases from J, with 15 bases between.

The gene calls are TRBV6-1 and TRBJ2-5; no firm D call. The end of the DNA fits TRBJ2-7 better, so the J call may be wrong. The CDR3 runs to 12 residues. CDR1 and CDR2 (germline): MNHNS, SASEGT. Here the CDR3 DNA reads TGTGCCAGCAGGCCGACCGCCTACGAGCAGTACTTC. As protein: CASRPTAYEQYF.

V and J are TRBV4-1 and TRBJ2-1; a possible D gene is TRBD2 (6 bases). CDR1 and CDR2 (germline): MGHRA, YSYEKL. Trimming removed 1 base at V and 10 bases at J, with 20 bases between. There are 16 residues in the CDR3. The CDR3 DNA reads as TGCGCCAGCAGCCAAGGTCCGGGACTCGACTCCTACGAGCAGTTCTTC. Its protein product is CASSQGPGLDSYEQFF.

The chain is built from TRBV11-2 and TRBJ2-7, with 13 bases aligning to TRBD2. Germline-derived CDR1 and CDR2 are SGHAT and FQNNGV. The trim removed 5 bases at V and 4 bases at J, leaving 2 bases unmatched. This CDR3 has 14 amino acids. The CDR3 DNA is TGTGCCAGCAGCGAGACTAGCGGGGGGTACGAGCAGTACTTC. This encodes CASSETSGGYEQYF.

V is TRBV4-1 and J is TRBJ2-7; 13 bases agree with TRBD2. Germline trimming cut 0 bases from V and 2 bases from J; bases unmatched to any gene: 1. Germline-derived CDR1 and CDR2 are MGHRA and YSYEKL. This CDR3 has 16 residues. Here the CDR3 reads CASSQEGTSGAYEQYF. CDR3 in DNA: TGCGCCAGCAGCCAAGAGGGGACTAGCGGGGCCTACGAGCAGTACTTC.

The V gene is TRBV6-6, the J gene TRBJ2-7; D not certain. Looked up from germline, CDR1 is MNHNY and CDR2 is SVGAGI (reference sequence). The CDR3 contains 13 residues. V was clipped by 2 bases and J by 3 bases, with 8 bases between them. This CDR3 reads CASSYLDNYEQYF. The CDR3 coding sequence is TGTGCCAGCAGTTACCTAGACAACTACGAGCAGTACTTC.

The chain recombines TRBV18 with TRBJ2-3; 7 bases line up with TRBD2. Germline trimming cut 3 bases from V and 3 bases from J; bases unmatched to any gene: 6. The germline V gene encodes CDR1 KGHSH and CDR2 LQKENI. The CDR3 runs to 15 residues. CDR3 in amino acids: CASSPAGVGTDTQYF. CDR3 DNA sequence: TGTGCCAGCTCACCGGCGGGAGTCGGGACAGATACGCAGTATTTT.

The V gene is TRBV7-9, the J gene TRBJ2-7; D call uncertain. Per the germline V gene, CDR1 is SEHNR and CDR2 is FQNEAQ (reference sequence). V lost 5 bases, J lost 3 bases, and 11 bases lay in between. CDR3 size: 13 residues. The DNA for the CDR3 is TGTGCCAGCAGCCTTCCGGGTATCTACGAGCAGTACTTC. Its protein is CASSLPGIYEQYF.

The rearrangement uses TRBV19 and TRBJ1-1; D unresolved. Germline V gene data show CDR1 as LNHDA and CDR2 as SQIVND (reference sequence). Between the trimmed V and J ends, which lost 7 bases and 2 bases, there was a span of 11 bases. The CDR3 spans 13 residues. The CDR3: CASTTIRNTEAFF. In DNA, the CDR3 is TGTGCCAGTACCACCATACGCAACACTGAAGCTTTCTTT.

The J gene is TRBJ1-6, the V gene TRBV27; D is ambiguous. Trimming pared 1 base from V and 6 bases from J, leaving 1 base between. The germline V gene encodes CDR1 MNHEY and CDR2 SMNVEV (reference sequence). The length of the CDR3 is 12 residues. The CDR3 loop reads CASSLFNSPLHF. The CDR3 bases are TGTGCCAGCAGTTTATTTAATTCACCCCTCCACTTT.

The CDR3 here is CASSYQGGFTEAFF. CDR3 bases: TGTGCCAGCAGTTACCAGGGTGGTTTCACTGAAGCTTTCTTT. The rearrangement links TRBV27 to TRBJ1-1; D may be TRBD1 (5 bases). V lost 4 bases and J lost 4, with 13 bases in between. CDR1 and CDR2 from the germline V gene are MNHEY and SMNVEV (reference sequence). This CDR3 contains 14 residues.

The chain joins TRBV13 to TRBJ1-1; tentatively, D is TRBD1 (5 bases). The CDR3 totals 16 residues. CDR1 and CDR2 (germline): PRHDT, FYEKMQ (reference sequence). V gave up 5 bases and J gave up 6 bases, with 22 bases separating them. The CDR3 DNA is TGTGCCAGCAGCCACGGGGGGAATGGGATTGGGGCTGAAGCTTTCTTT. It yields the protein CASSHGGNGIGAEAFF.

This chain joins TRBV5-1 and TRBJ2-1; 9 nucleotides match TRBD2. V was pared by 2 bases and J by 8 bases, with 2 bases of the junction left unmatched. The CDR3 is 13 amino acids. Germline V gene data show CDR1 as SGHRS and CDR2 as YFSETQ. CDR3 nucleotide sequence: TGCGCCAGCAGCTTCGGGACTAGCTATGAGCAGTTCTTC. This encodes CASSFGTSYEQFF.

The chain recombines TRBV9 with TRBJ2-3; D tentatively reads TRBD1 or TRBD2 (7 bases each). Trimming stripped 0 bases from V and 2 bases from J, with 13 bases between. The CDR3 extends over 16 amino acids. Germline-derived CDR1 and CDR2 are SGDLS and YYNGEE. The CDR3 nucleotides are TGTGCCAGCAGCGTAGATGACAGGGACTACACAGATACGCAGTATTTT. Its translation: CASSVDDRDYTDTQYF.

V is TRBV27 and J is TRBJ2-7, with a tentative D call TRBD2 (6 bases). The CDR3 extends over 20 amino acids. Germline CDR1 is MNHEY and CDR2 is SMNVEV (reference sequence). The V gene lost 6 bases and the J gene lost 2 bases, with 32 bases spanning the gap. CDR3 loop: CASSTRDPHFGQGGPYEQYF. The CDR3 DNA sequence: TGTGCCAGCAGCACCCGAGATCCCCATTTCGGGCAGGGAGGACCCTACGAGCAGTACTTC.

V gene TRBV9 combines with J gene TRBJ2-1; possibly TRBD2 for D (6 bases). Trimming left V 4 bases short and J 2 bases short, with 16 bases between. Germline-derived CDR1 and CDR2 are SGDLS and YYNGEE. CDR3 size: 16 residues. Here the CDR3 reads CASSTSTRPPYNEQFF. DNA of the CDR3: TGTGCCAGCAGCACCTCGACTAGACCTCCCTACAATGAGCAGTTCTTC.

This clone occurred a few times. The chain recombines TRBV4-1 with TRBJ1-2; 7 bases agree with TRBD1. The CDR3 totals 14 residues. Germline loops: CDR1 MGHRA, CDR2 YSYEKL. The J segment lost 6 bases and the V segment lost 2 bases, leaving 6 bases of the junction unmatched. The CDR3 DNA sequence: TGCGCCAGCAGCCAAAGACAGGGACCCGATGGCTACACCTTC. It yields the protein CASSQRQGPDGYTF.

The gene calls are TRBV23-1 and TRBJ2-7; D is perhaps TRBD2 (5 bases). TRBV23-1 is filed as an ORF, its function uncertain. The length of the CDR3 is 15 residues. V lost 0 bases, J lost 3 bases, and 12 bases lay in between. In nucleotides, the CDR3 is TGCGCCAGCAGTCAATCCTCGGACGAGGGCTACGAGCAGTACTTC. This encodes CASSQSSDEGYEQYF.

This sequence joins TRBV6-6 and TRBJ2-7; D is perhaps TRBD1 (5 bases). The ends were cut back, 7 bases at V and 2 bases at J, with 12 bases in the middle. The CDR3 spans 13 residues. Germline CDR1 MNHNY, CDR2 SVGAGI (reference sequence). This CDR3 reads CASTFQGTYEQYF. The CDR3, as DNA: TGTGCCAGCACTTTCCAGGGCACCTACGAGCAGTACTTC.

The chain carries TRBV11-2 and TRBJ2-7; no clear D gene. The CDR3 runs 12 residues. Trimming took 1 base from V and 5 from J, leaving 6 bases between them. CDR1 SGHAT and CDR2 FQNNGV come from the germline V gene. CDR3 DNA: TGTGCCAGCAGCTTAGTCCAGGACGAGCAGTACTTC. This encodes CASSLVQDEQYF.

The V and J genes are TRBV28 and TRBJ2-1; no reliable D call. CDR1 is MDHEN, CDR2 SYDVKM, per germline. CDR3 length: 13 residues. The V end lost 2 bases, the J end lost 7 bases, and 9 bases lay between the germline ends. The CDR3 protein is CASSLGKHNEQFF. DNA for the CDR3: TGTGCCAGCAGTTTAGGCAAGCATAATGAGCAGTTCTTC.

The chain uses TRBV7-9 and TRBJ2-7; D call uncertain. V lost 5 bases to trimming and J lost 2 bases, with 4 bases between them. CDR3 length: 11 amino acids. The germline V gene has CDR1 SEHNR and CDR2 FQNEAQ (reference sequence). The CDR3 region has the DNA TGTGCCAGCAGCGTCACCTACGAGCAGTACTTC. Amino acid sequence: CASSVTYEQYF.

The J gene is TRBJ2-7, the V gene TRBV29-1; D call uncertain. The CDR3 runs 12 residues. Germline V CDR1 and CDR2: SQVTM, ANQGSEA. The V end lost 0 bases, the J end lost 2 bases, and 5 bases lay between the germline ends. The CDR3 loop is CSVEDWAYEQYF. CDR3 DNA sequence: TGCAGCGTTGAAGATTGGGCCTACGAGCAGTACTTC.